This TCR beta chain originates from a study of blood T cell repertoires in COVID-19. About the study: Samples of COVID-19 (acute and convalescent) were obtained from the United States, Italy and Spain. PBMCs, B-cell-depleted T cells, or T cells were the source of the cDNA or gDNA that made up the material.

Per the original methods: Estimation of nucleated cell counts relied on the amplification of reference gene primers. Measured with immunoSEQ multiplex PCR; TCRdb has only the in-frame clones, and not every one. That table is the source of V, J and clone size, and D and trimming were worked out from the DNA. The repertoire holds approximately 300,000 clones, with 85% to 90% as singletons. The CDR3 spans 17 residues. Germline trimming cut 5 bases from V and 1 base from J; bases unmatched to any gene: 8. Looked up from germline, CDR1 is SGHTA and CDR2 is FQGNSA. The sequencing input was peripheral blood. The sequence came from a woman aged 45-65 years with active or convalescent COVID-19. The chain employs TRBV7-2 and TRBJ2-3; TRBD2 matches at 11 bases. The CDR3 here is CASSPQVAGGGTDTQYF. As DNA, the CDR3 is TGTGCCAGCAGCCCTCAGGTAGCGGGAGGGGGCACAGATACGCAGTATTTT.